Listed below are T cell receptor beta chains from one sample, sequenced in a study of blood T cell repertoires in COVID-19. TCRdb keeps only in-frame clones here, not all; method: immunoSEQ multiplex PCR. Among some 100,000 clones listed, roughly 92% were seen once. Sequencing used peripheral blood. The receptors originated from a man between 65 and 80 years old with acute or convalescent COVID-19. Each CDR3 is given with its conserved first and last residue. A D gene is named only where the DNA matches it firmly. Size values are once, few and many counts, or a class for expanded clones, and some rows have none.

D gene,J gene,V gene,clone size,CDR3 DNA,CDR3 protein
.,TRBJ1-6,TRBV10-2,.,TGCGCCAGCAGTGTCACCAGCTCCTATAATTCACCCCTCCACTTT,CASSVTSSYNSPLHF
TRBD2,TRBJ2-7,TRBV3-1/TRBV3-2,.,TGTGCCAGCAGCTCGCGGGGGGTCTACGAGCAGTACTTC,CASSSRGVYEQYF
TRBD2,TRBJ2-3,TRBV13,few,TGTGCCAGCAGCTCCAAACTAGCGGGGGGCCCTAGCACAGATACGCAGTATTTT,CASSSKLAGGPSTDTQYF
TRBD1,TRBJ1-1,TRBV7-8,.,TGTGCCAGCAGCTCCCGGGACAGGAGCCTGAACACTGAAGCTTTCTTT,CASSSRDRSLNTEAFF
.,TRBJ1-4,TRBV4-2,.,TGTGCCAGCAGCCCTGGCGGGGGGCGTGAAAAACTGTTTTTT,CASSPGGGREKLFF
.,TRBJ2-7,TRBV28,.,TGTGCCAGCAGTTTGGGGGGGGCTTTCTACGAGCAGTACTTC,CASSLGGAFYEQYF
TRBD1,TRBJ2-3,TRBV5-1,.,TGCGCCAGCAAGGCCGGGACAGGGGCCCTAGATACGCAGTATTTT,CASKAGTGALDTQYF
TRBD2,TRBJ2-3,TRBV18,.,TGTGCCAGCTCAGCCGGGACTAGCGGGACAGATACGCAGTATTTT,CASSAGTSGTDTQYF
.,TRBJ1-2,TRBV3-1/TRBV3-2,.,TGTGCCAGCAGTCCCGGCAGGGGCTACTATGGCTACACCTTC,CASSPGRGYYGYTF
.,TRBJ1-3,TRBV9,.,TGTGCCAGCAGCGTAGCTGTGGCAGGGCGAAACACCATATATTTT,CASSVAVAGRNTIYF
TRBD1,TRBJ1-6,TRBV2,.,TGTGCCAGCCTGCGGGACAGGGTGGAGAATTCACCCCTCCACTTT,CASLRDRVENSPLHF
.,TRBJ2-7,TRBV5-1,.,TGCGCCAGCAGCTCCCCCGGGTCCTACGAGCAGTACTTC,CASSSPGSYEQYF
.,TRBJ1-1,TRBV5-4,.,TGTGCCAGCAGCTTTTCGGGGGGACGAAGCGCTGAAGCTTTCTTT,CASSFSGGRSAEAFF
.,TRBJ1-5,TRBV7-9,.,TGTGCCAGCAGCTTAGTACGGGGGGCAGGTGGCAATCAGCCCCAGCATTTT,CASSLVRGAGGNQPQHF
.,TRBJ2-3,TRBV28,.,TGTGCCTCTCTTGGGGAGACTCCTAGCACAGATACGCAGTATTTT,CASLGETPSTDTQYF
TRBD2,TRBJ2-7,TRBV5-5,.,TGTGCCAGCAGCTTGGCAATCGGGGGGGAGCAGTACTTC,CASSLAIGGEQYF
.,TRBJ2-7,TRBV6-5,.,TGTGCCAGCAGCCCCGGACAGAGTTACTACGAGCAGTACTTC,CASSPGQSYYEQYF
.,TRBJ1-5,TRBV30,once,TGTGCCTGGACTACAGGGAGCCAGCCCCAGCATTTT,CAWTTGSQPQHF
.,TRBJ2-3,TRBV27,.,TGTGCCAGCAGATACGACACCGAAGATACGCAGTATTTT,CASRYDTEDTQYF
TRBD1,TRBJ2-7,TRBV6-2/TRBV6-3,.,TGTGCCAGCAGTCCGGGACAGACCTACGAGCAGTACTTC,CASSPGQTYEQYF
.,TRBJ2-1,TRBV11-2,.,TGTGCCAGCAGCCGTGGGGGGATCAATGAGCAGTTCTTC,CASSRGGINEQFF
TRBD1,TRBJ2-7,TRBV18,.,TGTGCCAGCTCACCCGGGACAGGGCCTGGCTACGAGCAGTACTTC,CASSPGTGPGYEQYF
.,TRBJ1-2,TRBV21-1,.,TGTGCCAGCAGCGAGGGATGGAACTTC,CASSEGWNF
.,TRBJ1-6,TRBV25-1,.,TGTGCCAGCAGTGTTACAGGGTCTAATTCACCCCTCCACTTT,CASSVTGSNSPLHF
TRBD1,TRBJ1-2,TRBV5-4,.,TGTGCCAGCAGCTTGTCCCCCACCCCTTACGGGACAGATAACTATGGCTACACCTTC,CASSLSPTPYGTDNYGYTF
.,TRBJ1-3,TRBV3-1/TRBV3-2,.,TGTGCCAGCAGCCAAGATCTCTATGGAAACACCATATATTTT,CASSQDLYGNTIYF
.,TRBJ2-1,TRBV4-3,.,TGCGCCAGCAGCCAAGCCCTGCGGGACAGCTACAATGAGCAGTTCTTC,CASSQALRDSYNEQFF
TRBD2,TRBJ2-7,TRBV28,.,TGTGCCACCACGAGGGAGGGAGTGGGTGAGCAGTACTTC,CATTREGVGEQYF
.,TRBJ1-1,TRBV13,.,TGTGCCAGCAGCTTAGTCGGTGGTGGGAGGGGGACTGAAGCTTTCTTT,CASSLVGGGRGTEAFF
.,TRBJ1-6,TRBV6-5,.,TGTGCCAGCAGTTACTCGGGACTGGTTAATTCACCCCTCCACTTT,CASSYSGLVNSPLHF
TRBD2,TRBJ2-3,TRBV14,.,TGTGCCAGCAGCCTTTTAGCGGGGGGACTCACAGATACGCAGTATTTT,CASSLLAGGLTDTQYF
.,TRBJ2-7,TRBV5-6,.,TGTGCCAGCAGCTTAGGGGTGTACGAGCAGTACTTC,CASSLGVYEQYF
.,TRBJ2-3,TRBV21-1,.,TGTGCCAGCAGCAAAGGGGTGGTTCTAGTGGGCACAGATACGCAGTATTTT,CASSKGVVLVGTDTQYF
.,TRBJ1-2,TRBV4-1,.,TGCGCCAGCAGCCAAGAAAAGGCCCAGGGAAGACTCCCATATGGCTACACCTTC,CASSQEKAQGRLPYGYTF
.,TRBJ1-2,TRBV19,.,TGTGCCAGTAGTTTGGGGGGTGCAAACTATGGCTACACCTTC,CASSLGGANYGYTF
TRBD1,TRBJ1-1,TRBV28,once,TGTGCCAGCAGTTTGGGGCCCAGGGGGCGACGGGCTTTCTTT,CASSLGPRGRRAFF
TRBD1,TRBJ2-7,TRBV7-2,.,TGTGCCAGCAGAGCCGGGACAGGGGACGAGCAGTACTTC,CASRAGTGDEQYF
TRBD2,TRBJ2-1,TRBV7-2,.,TGTGCCAGCAGCTTAGGCGGGAGAAGGACTGAGCAGTTCTTC,CASSLGGRRTEQFF
TRBD1,TRBJ1-2,TRBV5-5,.,TGTGCCAGCAGCTTACAGGGGCCCGGCTACACCTTC,CASSLQGPGYTF
.,TRBJ1-6,TRBV3-1/TRBV3-2,.,TGTGCCAGCTCGTCAACAGGATCCTCACCCCTCCACTTT,CASSSTGSSPLHF
.,TRBJ1-1,TRBV7-9,.,TGTGCCAGTGCTGTTTGGGGAGGTGTGACTGAAGCTTTCTTT,CASAVWGGVTEAFF
.,TRBJ1-5,TRBV19,once,TGTGCCAGTAGTAAACTCTTGGCGGGCAATCAGCCCCAGCATTTT,CASSKLLAGNQPQHF
TRBD1,TRBJ1-1,TRBV28,.,TGTGCCAGCACCCATGGGGGGACAGGGGGGAAAGCTTTCTTT,CASTHGGTGGKAFF